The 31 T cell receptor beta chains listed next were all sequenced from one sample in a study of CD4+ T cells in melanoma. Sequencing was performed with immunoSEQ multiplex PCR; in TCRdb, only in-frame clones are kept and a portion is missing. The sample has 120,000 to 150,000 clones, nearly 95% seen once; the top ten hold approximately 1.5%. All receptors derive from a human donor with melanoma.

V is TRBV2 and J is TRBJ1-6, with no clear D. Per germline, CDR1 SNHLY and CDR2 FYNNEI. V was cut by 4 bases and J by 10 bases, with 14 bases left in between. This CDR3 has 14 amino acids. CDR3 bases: TGTGCCAGCAGTGTCTCGGCCCCAAGGTCACCCCTCCACTTT. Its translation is CASSVSAPRSPLHF.

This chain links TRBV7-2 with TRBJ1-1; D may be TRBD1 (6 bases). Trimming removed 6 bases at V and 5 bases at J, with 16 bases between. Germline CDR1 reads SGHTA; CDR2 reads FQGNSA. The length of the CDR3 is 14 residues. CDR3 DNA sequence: TGTGCCAGCAGTAAAGGGGGGGACCAAACTGAAGCTTTCTTT. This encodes CASSKGGDQTEAFF.

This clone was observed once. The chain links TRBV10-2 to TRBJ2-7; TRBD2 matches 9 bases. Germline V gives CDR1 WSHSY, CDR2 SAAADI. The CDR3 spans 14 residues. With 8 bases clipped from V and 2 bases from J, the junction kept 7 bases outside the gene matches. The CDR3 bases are TGCGCCAGCCGCGGGGGGGGTACAGCCTACGAGCAGTACTTC. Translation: CASRGGGTAYEQYF.

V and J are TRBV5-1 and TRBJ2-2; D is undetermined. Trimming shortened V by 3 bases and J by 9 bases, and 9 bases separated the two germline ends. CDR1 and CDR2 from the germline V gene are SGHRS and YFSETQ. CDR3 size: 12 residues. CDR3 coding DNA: TGCGCCAGCAGCTCCCCTTCCCGGGAGCTGTTTTTT. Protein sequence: CASSSPSRELFF. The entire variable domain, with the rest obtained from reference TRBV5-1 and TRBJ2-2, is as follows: KAGVTQTPRYLIKTRGQQVTLSCSPISGHRSVSWYQQTPGQGLQFLFEYFSETQRNKGNFPGRFSGRQFSNSRSEMNVSTLELGDSALYLCASSSPSRELFFGEGSRLTVL.

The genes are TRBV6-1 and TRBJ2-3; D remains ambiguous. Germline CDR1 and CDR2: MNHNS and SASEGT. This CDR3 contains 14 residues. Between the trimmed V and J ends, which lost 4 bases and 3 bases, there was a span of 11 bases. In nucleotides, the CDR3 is TGTGCCAGCAGTGTTGGGGTAAGGACAGATACGCAGTATTTT. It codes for CASSVGVRTDTQYF.

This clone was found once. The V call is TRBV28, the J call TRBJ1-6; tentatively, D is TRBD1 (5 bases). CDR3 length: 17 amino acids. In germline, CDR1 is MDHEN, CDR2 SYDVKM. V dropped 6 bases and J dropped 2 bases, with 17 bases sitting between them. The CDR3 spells CASRGVGRGTYNSPLHF. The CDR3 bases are TGTGCCAGCAGGGGGGTGGGGAGGGGAACCTATAATTCACCCCTCCACTTT.

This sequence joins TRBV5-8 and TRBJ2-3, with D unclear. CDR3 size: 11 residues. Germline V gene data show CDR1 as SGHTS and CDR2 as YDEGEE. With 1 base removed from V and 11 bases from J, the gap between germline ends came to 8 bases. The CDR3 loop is CASSLRRLQYF. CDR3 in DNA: TGTGCCAGCAGCTTGAGGCGGCTGCAGTATTTT. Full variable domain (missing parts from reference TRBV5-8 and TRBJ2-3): EAGVTQSPTHLIKTRGQQATLRCSPISGHTSVYWYQQALGLGLQFLLWYDEGEERNRGNFPPRFSGRQFPNYSSELNVNALELEDSALYLCASSLRRLQYFGPGTRLTVL.

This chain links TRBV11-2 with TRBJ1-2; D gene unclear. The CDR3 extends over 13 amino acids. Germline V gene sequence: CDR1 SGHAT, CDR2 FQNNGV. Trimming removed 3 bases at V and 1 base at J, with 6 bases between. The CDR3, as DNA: TGTGCCAGCAGCTTCCTGGATAACTATGGCTACACCTTC. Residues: CASSFLDNYGYTF.

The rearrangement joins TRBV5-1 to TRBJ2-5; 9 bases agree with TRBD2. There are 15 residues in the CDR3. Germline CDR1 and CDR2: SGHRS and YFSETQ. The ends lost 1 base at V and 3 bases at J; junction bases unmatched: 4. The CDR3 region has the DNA TGCGCCAGCAGCTTGATCGCTAGCGGGGAAGAGACCCAGTACTTC. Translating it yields CASSLIASGEETQYF. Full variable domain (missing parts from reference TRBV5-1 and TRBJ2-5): KAGVTQTPRYLIKTRGQQVTLSCSPISGHRSVSWYQQTPGQGLQFLFEYFSETQRNKGNFPGRFSGRQFSNSRSEMNVSTLELGDSALYLCASSLIASGEETQYFGPGTRLLVL.

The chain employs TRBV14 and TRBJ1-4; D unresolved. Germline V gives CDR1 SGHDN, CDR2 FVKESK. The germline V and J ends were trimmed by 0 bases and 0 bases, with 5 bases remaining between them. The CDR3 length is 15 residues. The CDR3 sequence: CASSQDGATNEKLFF. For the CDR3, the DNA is TGTGCCAGCAGCCAAGACGGAGCAACTAATGAAAAACTGTTTTTT.

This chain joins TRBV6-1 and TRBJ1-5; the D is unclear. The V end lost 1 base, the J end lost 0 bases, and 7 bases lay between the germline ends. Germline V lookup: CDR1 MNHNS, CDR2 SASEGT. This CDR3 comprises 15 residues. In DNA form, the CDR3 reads TGTGCCAGCAGTGAAGGATCGGTTAGCAATCAGCCCCAGCATTTT. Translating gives CASSEGSVSNQPQHF.

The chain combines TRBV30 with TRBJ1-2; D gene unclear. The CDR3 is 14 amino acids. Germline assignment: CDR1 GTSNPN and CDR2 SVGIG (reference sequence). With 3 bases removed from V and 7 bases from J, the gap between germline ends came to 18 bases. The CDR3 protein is CAWRGLRAPGGYTF. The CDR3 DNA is TGTGCCTGGAGGGGTCTAAGGGCACCGGGTGGCTACACCTTC.

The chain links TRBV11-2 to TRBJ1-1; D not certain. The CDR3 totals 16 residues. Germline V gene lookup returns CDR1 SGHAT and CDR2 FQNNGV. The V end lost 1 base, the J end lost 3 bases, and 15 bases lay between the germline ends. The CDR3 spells CASSLVSRAAYTEAFF. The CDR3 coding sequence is TGTGCCAGCAGCTTAGTTAGTCGAGCAGCCTACACTGAAGCTTTCTTT. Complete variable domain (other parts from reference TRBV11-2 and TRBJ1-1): EAGVAQSPRYKIIEKRQSVAFWCNPISGHATLYWYQQILGQGPKLLIQFQNNGVVDDSQLPKDRFSAERLKGVDSTLKIQPAKLEDSAVYLCASSLVSRAAYTEAFFGQGTRLTVV.

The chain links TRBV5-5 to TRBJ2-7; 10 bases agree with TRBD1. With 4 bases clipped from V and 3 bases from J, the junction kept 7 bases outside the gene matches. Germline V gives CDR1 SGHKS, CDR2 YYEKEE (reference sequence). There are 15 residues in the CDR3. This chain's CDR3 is CASSAGQGSYYEQYF. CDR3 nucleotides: TGTGCCAGCAGCGCGGGACAGGGGTCCTACTACGAGCAGTACTTC. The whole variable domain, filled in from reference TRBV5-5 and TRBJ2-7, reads DAGVTQSPTHLIKTRGQQVTLRCSPISGHKSVSWYQQVLGQGPQFIFQYYEKEERGRGNFPDRFSARQFPNYSSELNVNALLLGDSALYLCASSAGQGSYYEQYFGPGTRLTVT.

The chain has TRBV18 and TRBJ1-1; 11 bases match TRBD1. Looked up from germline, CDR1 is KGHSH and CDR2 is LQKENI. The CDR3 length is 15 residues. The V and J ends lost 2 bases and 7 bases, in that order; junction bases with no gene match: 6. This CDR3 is CASSPSSGTGGEAFF. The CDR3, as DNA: TGTGCCAGCTCACCAAGTTCCGGGACAGGGGGTGAAGCTTTCTTT. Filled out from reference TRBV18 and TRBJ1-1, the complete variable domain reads NAGVMQNPRHLVRRRGQEARLRCSPMKGHSHVYWYRQLPEEGLKFMVYLQKENIIDESGMPKERFSAEFPKEGPSILRIQQVVRGDSAAYFCASSPSSGTGGEAFFGQGTRLTVV.

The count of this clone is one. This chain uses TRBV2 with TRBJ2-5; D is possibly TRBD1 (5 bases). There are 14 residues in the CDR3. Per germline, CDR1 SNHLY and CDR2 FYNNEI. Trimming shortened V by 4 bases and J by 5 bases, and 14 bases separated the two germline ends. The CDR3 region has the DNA TGTGCCAGCAGTGCCGGACCCCGACAGGAGACCCAGTACTTC. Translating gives CASSAGPRQETQYF.

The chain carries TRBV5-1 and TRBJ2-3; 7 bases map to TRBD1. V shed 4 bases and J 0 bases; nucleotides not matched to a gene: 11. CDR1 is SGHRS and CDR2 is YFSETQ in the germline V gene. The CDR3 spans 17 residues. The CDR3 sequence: CASSPAVMGQSTDTQYF. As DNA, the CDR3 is TGCGCCAGCAGCCCCGCGGTAATGGGACAGAGCACAGATACGCAGTATTTT.

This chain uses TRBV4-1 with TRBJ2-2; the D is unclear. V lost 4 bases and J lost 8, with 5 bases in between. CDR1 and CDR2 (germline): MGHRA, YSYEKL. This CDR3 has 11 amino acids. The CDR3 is CASSRAGELFF. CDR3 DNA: TGCGCCAGCAGCCGCGCAGGGGAGCTGTTTTTT.

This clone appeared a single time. The DNA for the CDR3 is TGTGCCAGCAGAGGAGGGCCCAGCTCTGGGGCCAACGTCCTGACTTTC. Its protein is CASRGGPSSGANVLTF. V is TRBV2 and J is TRBJ2-6; D is possibly TRBD2 (6 bases). The CDR3 runs to 16 residues. In germline, CDR1 is SNHLY, CDR2 FYNNEI. V shed 6 bases and J shed 0 bases, with 12 bases lying between them.

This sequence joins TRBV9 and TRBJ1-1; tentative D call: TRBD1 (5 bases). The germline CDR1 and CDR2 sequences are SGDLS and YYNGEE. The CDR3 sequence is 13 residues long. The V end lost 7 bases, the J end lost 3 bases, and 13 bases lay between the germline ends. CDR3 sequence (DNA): TGTGCCAGCGCGGGGGGTGTGGACACTGAAGCTTTCTTT. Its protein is CASAGGVDTEAFF. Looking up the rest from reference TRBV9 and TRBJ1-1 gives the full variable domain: DSGVTQTPKHLITATGQRVTLRCSPRSGDLSVYWYQQSLDQGLQFLIQYYNGEERAKGNILERFSAQQFPDLHSELNLSSLELGDSALYFCASAGGVDTEAFFGQGTRLTVV.

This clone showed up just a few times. The CDR3 DNA follows: TGTGCCTGGACCGGGTCTACCTACGAGCAGTACTTC. This encodes CAWTGSTYEQYF. This chain links TRBV30 with TRBJ2-7; D not certain. This CDR3 region has 12 residues. The V and J ends lost 4 bases and 2 bases respectively, with 9 bases between them. Germline lookup yields CDR1 GTSNPN and CDR2 SVGIG (reference sequence).

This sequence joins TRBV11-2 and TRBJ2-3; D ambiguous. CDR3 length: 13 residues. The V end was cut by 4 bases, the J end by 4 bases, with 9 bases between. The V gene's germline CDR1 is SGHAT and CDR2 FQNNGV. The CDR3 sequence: CASSYRVPDTQYF. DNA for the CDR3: TGTGCCAGCAGCTACCGAGTCCCAGATACGCAGTATTTT.

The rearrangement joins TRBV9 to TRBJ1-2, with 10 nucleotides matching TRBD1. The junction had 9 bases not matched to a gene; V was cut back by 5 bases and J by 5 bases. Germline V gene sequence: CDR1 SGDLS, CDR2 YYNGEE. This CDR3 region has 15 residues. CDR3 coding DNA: TGTGCCAGCAGTCTTGGGGGACAGGGGAGTTATGGCTACACCTTC. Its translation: CASSLGGQGSYGYTF.

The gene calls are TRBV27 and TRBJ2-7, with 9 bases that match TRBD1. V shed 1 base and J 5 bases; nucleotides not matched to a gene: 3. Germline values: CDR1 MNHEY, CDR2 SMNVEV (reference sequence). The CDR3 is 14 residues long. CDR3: CASSLFGTGNEQYF. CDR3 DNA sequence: TGTGCCAGCAGTTTATTCGGGACAGGGAACGAGCAGTACTTC.

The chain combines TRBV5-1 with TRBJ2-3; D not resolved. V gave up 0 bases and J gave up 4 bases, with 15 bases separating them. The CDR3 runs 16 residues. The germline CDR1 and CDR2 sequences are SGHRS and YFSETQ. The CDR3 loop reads CASSLALGFTSDTQYF. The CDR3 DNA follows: TGCGCCAGCAGCTTGGCTCTGGGGTTCACTTCAGATACGCAGTATTTT.

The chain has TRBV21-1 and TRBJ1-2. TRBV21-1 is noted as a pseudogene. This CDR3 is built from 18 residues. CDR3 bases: TGTGCCAGCAGCAAAGTAGGAGGGGAGGAGGCCCCGAACTATGGCTACACCTTC. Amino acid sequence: CASSKVGGEEAPNYGYTF.

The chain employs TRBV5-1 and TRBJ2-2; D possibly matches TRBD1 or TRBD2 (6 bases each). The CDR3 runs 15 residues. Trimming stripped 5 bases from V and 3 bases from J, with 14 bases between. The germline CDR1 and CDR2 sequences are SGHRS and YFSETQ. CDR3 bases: TGCGCCAGCAGGGCCGTGGGGGGCTACACCGGGGAGCTGTTTTTT. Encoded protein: CASRAVGGYTGELFF.

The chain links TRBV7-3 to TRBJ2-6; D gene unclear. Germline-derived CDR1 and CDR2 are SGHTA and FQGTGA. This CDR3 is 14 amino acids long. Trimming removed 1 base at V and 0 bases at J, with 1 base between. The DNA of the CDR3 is TGTGCCAGCAGCTTAAGCTCTGGGGCCAACGTCCTGACTTTC. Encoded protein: CASSLSSGANVLTF.

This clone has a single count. The CDR3 DNA sequence: TGTGCCAGCAGCGCGGGGGGCGCTGGTACCCAGCATTTT. The encoded protein is CASSAGGAGTQHF. The chain combines TRBV9 with TRBJ1-5; D is perhaps TRBD1 (6 bases). The length of the CDR3 is 13 residues. Deletions cut 3 bases from V and 11 bases from J, with 15 bases between. The germline gives CDR1 SGDLS, CDR2 YYNGEE.

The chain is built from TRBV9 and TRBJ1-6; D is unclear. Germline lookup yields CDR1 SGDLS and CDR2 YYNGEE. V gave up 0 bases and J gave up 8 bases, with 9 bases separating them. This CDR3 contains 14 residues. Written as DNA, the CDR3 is TGTGCCAGCAGCGTAGAACTTGCGGATTCACCCCTCCACTTT. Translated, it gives CASSVELADSPLHF. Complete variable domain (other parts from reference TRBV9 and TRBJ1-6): DSGVTQTPKHLITATGQRVTLRCSPRSGDLSVYWYQQSLDQGLQFLIQYYNGEERAKGNILERFSAQQFPDLHSELNLSSLELGDSALYFCASSVELADSPLHFGNGTRLTVT.

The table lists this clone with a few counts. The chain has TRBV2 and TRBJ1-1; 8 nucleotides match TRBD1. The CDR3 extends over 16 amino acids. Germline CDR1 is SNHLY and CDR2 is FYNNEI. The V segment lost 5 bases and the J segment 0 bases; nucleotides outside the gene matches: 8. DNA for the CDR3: TGTGCCAGCAGTCCAATAAGGGACAGGATGAACACTGAAGCTTTCTTT. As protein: CASSPIRDRMNTEAFF.